The clone carrying this TCR beta chain appeared once. Source study methods: Amplification from reference gene primers served as the basis for estimated nucleated cell counts. Profiling relied on immunoSEQ multiplex PCR, and the TCRdb table lists in-frame clones only, not all of them. From that table come the V and J calls and clone size; the DNA was used to work out D and trimming. The repertoire has about 240,000 clones, around 90% of them found once; the top ten carry roughly 7%. The data were obtained in a study of blood T cell repertoires in COVID-19. Germline CDR1 MNHEY, CDR2 SVGEGT. V shed 0 bases and J shed 1 base, with 4 bases lying between them. The CDR3 sequence is 15 residues long.

The sample taken for sequencing was peripheral blood. The chain employs TRBV6-2 or TRBV6-3 and TRBJ2-6; D is unresolved. The sequence came from a man aged 60-69 years who had recovered from COVID-19. The CDR3 bases are TGTGCCAGCAGTTACTCCGGGTCTGGGGCCAACGTCCTGACTTTC. It yields the protein CASSYSGSGANVLTF.